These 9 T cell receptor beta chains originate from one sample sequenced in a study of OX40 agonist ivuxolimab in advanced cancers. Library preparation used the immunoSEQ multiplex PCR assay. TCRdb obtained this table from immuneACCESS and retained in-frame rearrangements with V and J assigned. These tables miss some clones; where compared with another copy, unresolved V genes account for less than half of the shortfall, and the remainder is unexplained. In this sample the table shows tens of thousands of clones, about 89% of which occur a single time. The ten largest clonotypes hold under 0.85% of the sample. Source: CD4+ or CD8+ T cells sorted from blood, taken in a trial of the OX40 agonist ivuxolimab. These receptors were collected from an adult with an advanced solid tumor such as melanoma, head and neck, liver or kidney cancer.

The CDR3 sequence: CASSKQGSSYNEQFF. CDR3 DNA: TGTGCCAGTAGTAAACAGGGTAGTAGCTACAATGAGCAGTTCTTC. The chain employs TRBV19 and TRBJ2-1, with a weak D call TRBD1 (6 bases). CDR1 is LNHDA, CDR2 SQIVND, per germline (reference sequence). This CDR3 has 15 residues. The V end was cut by 4 bases, the J end by 3 bases, with 13 bases between.

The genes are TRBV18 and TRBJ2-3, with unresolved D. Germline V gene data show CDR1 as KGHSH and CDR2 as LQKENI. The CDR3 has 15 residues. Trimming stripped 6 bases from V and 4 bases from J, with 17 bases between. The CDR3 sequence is CASSPSPQNADTQYF. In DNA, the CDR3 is TGTGCCAGCTCGCCCTCCCCCCAAAACGCAGATACGCAGTATTTT. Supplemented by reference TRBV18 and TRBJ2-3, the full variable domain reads NAGVMQNPRHLVRRRGQEARLRCSPMKGHSHVYWYRQLPEEGLKFMVYLQKENIIDESGMPKERFSAEFPKEGPSILRIQQVVRGDSAAYFCASSPSPQNADTQYFGPGTRLTVL.

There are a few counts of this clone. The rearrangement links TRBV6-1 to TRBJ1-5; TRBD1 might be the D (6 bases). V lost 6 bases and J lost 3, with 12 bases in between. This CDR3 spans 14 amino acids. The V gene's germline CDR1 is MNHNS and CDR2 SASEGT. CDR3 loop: CASSSGQNNQPQHF. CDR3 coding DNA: TGTGCCAGCAGCTCGGGACAAAACAATCAGCCCCAGCATTTT.

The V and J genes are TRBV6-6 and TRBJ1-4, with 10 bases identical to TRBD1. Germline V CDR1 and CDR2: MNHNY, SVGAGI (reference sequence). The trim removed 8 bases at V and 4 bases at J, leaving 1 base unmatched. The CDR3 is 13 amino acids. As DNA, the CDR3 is TGTGCCAGCTGGACAGGGGGTAATGAAAAACTGTTTTTT. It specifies CASWTGGNEKLFF.

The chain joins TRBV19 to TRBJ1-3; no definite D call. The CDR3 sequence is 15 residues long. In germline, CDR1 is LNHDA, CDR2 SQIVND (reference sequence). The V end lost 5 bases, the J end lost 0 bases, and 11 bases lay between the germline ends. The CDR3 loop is CASSDGRSSGNTIYF. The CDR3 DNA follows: TGTGCCAGTAGTGATGGGCGTTCCTCTGGAAACACCATATATTTT. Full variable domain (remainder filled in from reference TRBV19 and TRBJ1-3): DGGITQSPKYLFRKEGQNVTLSCEQNLNHDAMYWYRQDPGQGLRLIYYSQIVNDFQKGDIAEGYSVSREKKESFPLTVTSAQKNPTAFYLCASSDGRSSGNTIYFGEGSWLTVV.

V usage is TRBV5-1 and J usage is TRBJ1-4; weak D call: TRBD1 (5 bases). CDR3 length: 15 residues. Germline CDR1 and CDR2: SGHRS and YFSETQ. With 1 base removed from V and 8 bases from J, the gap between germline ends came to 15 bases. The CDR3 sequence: CASSLLPQGGEKLFF. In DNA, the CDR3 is TGCGCCAGCAGCTTGTTACCGCAGGGAGGGGAAAAACTGTTTTTT.

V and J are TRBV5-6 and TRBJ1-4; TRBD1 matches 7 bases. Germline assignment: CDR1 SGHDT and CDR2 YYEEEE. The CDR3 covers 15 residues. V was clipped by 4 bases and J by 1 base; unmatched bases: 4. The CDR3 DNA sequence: TGTGCCAGCAGCCCAAGACAGGGAACTAATGAAAAACTGTTTTTT. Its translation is CASSPRQGTNEKLFF.

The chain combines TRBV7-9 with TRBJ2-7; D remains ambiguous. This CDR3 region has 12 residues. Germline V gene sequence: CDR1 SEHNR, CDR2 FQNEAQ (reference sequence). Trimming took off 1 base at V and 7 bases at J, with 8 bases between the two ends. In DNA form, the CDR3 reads TGTGCCAGCAGCTTAGTAGGGTCGGAGCAGTACTTC. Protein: CASSLVGSEQYF.

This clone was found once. CDR3 in amino acids: CASTETANYGYTF. Here the CDR3 DNA reads TGTGCCAGCACTGAGACAGCTAACTATGGCTACACCTTC. The chain links TRBV2 to TRBJ1-2; possible D gene TRBD1, 5 bases. V was cut by 7 bases and J by 0 bases, with 9 bases left in between. This CDR3 is built from 13 residues. From germline, CDR1 is SNHLY and CDR2 FYNNEI.